This T cell receptor (beta chain) was profiled in a study of breast tumors, draining lymph nodes, adjacent tissues. General study findings and limits: Findings are consistent with lymph node origin and intratumoral expansion of most tumor T cells. The lymph node origin of tumor T cells was framed as consistent with a hypothesis, not demonstrated.

Only a few counts were recorded for this clonotype. The antigen remains undetermined. Each CDR3 protein gets one entry after TCRdb re-called the multiplex PCR reads with MiXCR. The sample lists roughly 110,000 distinct CDR3 sequences; 30% were seen once. Trimming removed 5 bases at V and 1 base at J, with 15 bases between. Germline V gene lookup returns CDR1 MDHEN and CDR2 SYDVKM. There are 16 residues in the CDR3. Axillary draining lymph nodes of breast cancer patients supplied the node samples. The chain recombines TRBV28 with TRBJ1-3; no reliable D call. What was sequenced was axillary lymph node tissue. This TCR derives from a female donor with breast cancer. Some clones in this sample may be carry-over from other donors' samples. CDR3 protein: CASSTRTVISGNTIYF. DNA of the CDR3: TGTGCCAGCAGTACAAGGACGGTAATATCTGGAAACACCATATATTTT.